The rows below give T cell receptor beta chains drawn from one sample of a study of synovial regulatory T cells in juvenile arthritis. The data were produced by immunoSEQ multiplex PCR, yet TCRdb's version contains in-frame clones alone and is incomplete. The table for this sample gives 9,900 or so clones. Input material: Treg cells from blood. The receptors stem from a donor under 30 with juvenile idiopathic arthritis. Both conserved end residues are part of each CDR3. Only part of the rows carry a size: once, few, many, or a class if the clone is expanded.

j_gene: TRBJ2-7; v_gene: TRBV5-6; abundance: NA; CDR3aa: CASSLLQGADPYEQYF
j_gene: TRBJ2-7; v_gene: TRBV9; abundance: NA; CDR3aa: CASSVSTGALTYEQYF
j_gene: TRBJ1-2; v_gene: TRBV2; abundance: medium-sized; CDR3aa: CASSLDRGGYTF
j_gene: TRBJ2-7; v_gene: TRBV6-6; abundance: NA; CDR3aa: CASSYGEYEQYF
j_gene: TRBJ2-1; v_gene: TRBV7-6; abundance: NA; CDR3aa: CASSKSGGTYNEQFF
j_gene: TRBJ1-1; v_gene: TRBV5-4; abundance: NA; CDR3aa: CASSLLAGFEAFF
j_gene: TRBJ1-2; v_gene: TRBV5-4; abundance: NA; CDR3aa: CASSFTGRGRVGYTF
j_gene: TRBJ1-5; v_gene: TRBV28; abundance: NA; CDR3aa: CASSTERARRNQPQHF
j_gene: TRBJ2-7; v_gene: TRBV4-2; abundance: NA; CDR3aa: CASQGRGYEQYF
j_gene: TRBJ2-5; v_gene: TRBV30; abundance: NA; CDR3aa: CAWSLLETQYF
j_gene: TRBJ1-4; v_gene: TRBV20-1; abundance: NA; CDR3aa: CSTRSSGELFF
j_gene: TRBJ1-2; v_gene: TRBV10-3; abundance: NA; CDR3aa: CAISGTANYGYTF
j_gene: TRBJ2-7; v_gene: TRBV18; abundance: NA; CDR3aa: CASSPARLAAYEQYF
j_gene: TRBJ1-1; v_gene: TRBV6-5; abundance: NA; CDR3aa: CASSYSGWGTEAFF
j_gene: TRBJ1-2; v_gene: TRBV19; abundance: NA; CDR3aa: CASTVQGRSGYTF
j_gene: TRBJ1-2; v_gene: TRBV28; abundance: NA; CDR3aa: CASSLEDYGYTF
j_gene: TRBJ2-3; v_gene: TRBV7-2; abundance: NA; CDR3aa: CASSISGGPSTDTQYF
j_gene: TRBJ2-7; v_gene: TRBV7-8; abundance: NA; CDR3aa: CASSFRGYEQYF
j_gene: TRBJ1-1; v_gene: TRBV30; abundance: NA; CDR3aa: CAWKNRRQGFGTEAFF
j_gene: TRBJ2-3; v_gene: TRBV10-3; abundance: NA; CDR3aa: CAIRSGSSGGSDTQYF
j_gene: TRBJ1-1; v_gene: TRBV29-1; abundance: NA; CDR3aa: CSVENGAAGTEAFF
j_gene: TRBJ1-2; v_gene: TRBV20-1; abundance: NA; CDR3aa: CSPTGPYGYTF
j_gene: TRBJ2-2; v_gene: TRBV28; abundance: NA; CDR3aa: CASSYLGLAGGARTGELFF
j_gene: TRBJ2-2; v_gene: TRBV11-2; abundance: NA; CDR3aa: CASSSYGELFF
j_gene: TRBJ2-2; v_gene: TRBV7-9; abundance: medium-sized; CDR3aa: CASSGQRERPTGELFF
j_gene: TRBJ2-6; v_gene: TRBV9; abundance: NA; CDR3aa: CASQLKQSRANVLTF
j_gene: TRBJ1-2; v_gene: TRBV19; abundance: NA; CDR3aa: CASSLFGTAPFYGYTF
j_gene: TRBJ2-3; v_gene: TRBV13; abundance: NA; CDR3aa: CASSPILASSTDTQYF
j_gene: TRBJ1-1; v_gene: TRBV19; abundance: NA; CDR3aa: CASSIPAGATPEAFF
j_gene: TRBJ2-7; v_gene: TRBV5-1; abundance: NA; CDR3aa: CASSEDLYEQYF
j_gene: TRBJ1-1; v_gene: TRBV6-5; abundance: NA; CDR3aa: CASSQLTGYGDEAFF
j_gene: TRBJ2-1; v_gene: TRBV2; abundance: NA; CDR3aa: CASSEFHYNEQFF
j_gene: TRBJ1-6; v_gene: TRBV30; abundance: NA; CDR3aa: CAWSSDSPLHF
j_gene: TRBJ2-3; v_gene: TRBV7-9; abundance: NA; CDR3aa: CASSRIAGAQYF
j_gene: TRBJ1-2; v_gene: TRBV29-1; abundance: NA; CDR3aa: CITGGQKGGLNGYTF
j_gene: TRBJ2-3; v_gene: TRBV4-1; abundance: NA; CDR3aa: CASSQDKGQGMPSTDTQYF
j_gene: TRBJ1-4; v_gene: TRBV28; abundance: NA; CDR3aa: CASSLHRGTNEKLFF
j_gene: TRBJ1-2; v_gene: TRBV29-1; abundance: NA; CDR3aa: CSVEVGYGYTF
j_gene: TRBJ1-1; v_gene: TRBV6-7; abundance: NA; CDR3aa: CASSLGLPRPRSLAMNTEAFF
j_gene: TRBJ2-7; v_gene: TRBV5-1; abundance: NA; CDR3aa: CASSLVSGSRSYEQYF
j_gene: TRBJ2-2; v_gene: TRBV18; abundance: NA; CDR3aa: CASSPLTNTGELFF
j_gene: TRBJ2-6; v_gene: TRBV19; abundance: NA; CDR3aa: CASRPGQGNSGANVLTF
j_gene: TRBJ1-2; v_gene: TRBV28; abundance: NA; CDR3aa: CASSYGGATGNYGYTF
j_gene: TRBJ1-2; v_gene: TRBV5-1; abundance: NA; CDR3aa: CASSFLKGQSYGYTF
j_gene: TRBJ2-1; v_gene: TRBV7-2; abundance: NA; CDR3aa: CASSVSGSSYNEQFF
j_gene: TRBJ2-3; v_gene: TRBV19; abundance: NA; CDR3aa: CASSLEREGTDTQYF
j_gene: TRBJ2-3; v_gene: TRBV9; abundance: NA; CDR3aa: CASRGYTDTQYF
j_gene: TRBJ2-4; v_gene: TRBV10-3; abundance: NA; CDR3aa: CAISESAGTIQYF
j_gene: TRBJ2-1; v_gene: TRBV28; abundance: NA; CDR3aa: CASSLIGGYNEQFF
j_gene: TRBJ2-1; v_gene: TRBV7-9; abundance: NA; CDR3aa: CASSLDLGSGLYEQFF
j_gene: TRBJ1-1; v_gene: TRBV2; abundance: NA; CDR3aa: CASSVTGTGWEEAFF
j_gene: TRBJ2-3; v_gene: TRBV7-2; abundance: NA; CDR3aa: CASSFASGVGLDTQYF
j_gene: TRBJ2-1; v_gene: TRBV18; abundance: NA; CDR3aa: CASSPQRLGNEQFF
j_gene: TRBJ2-3; v_gene: TRBV11-2; abundance: NA; CDR3aa: CASSGVVTQYF
j_gene: TRBJ1-1; v_gene: TRBV30; abundance: NA; CDR3aa: CAWKLGHTEAFF
j_gene: TRBJ2-1; v_gene: TRBV9; abundance: NA; CDR3aa: CASSVGVLAGVSHEQFF
j_gene: TRBJ2-3; v_gene: TRBV9; abundance: NA; CDR3aa: CASSVSGTSGGSGFSDTQYF
j_gene: TRBJ2-3; v_gene: TRBV13; abundance: NA; CDR3aa: CASSFSRGPTDTQYF
j_gene: TRBJ2-7; v_gene: TRBV4-3; abundance: NA; CDR3aa: CASSTGLAVPYEQYF
j_gene: TRBJ2-7; v_gene: TRBV4-1; abundance: medium-sized; CDR3aa: CASSHGPYEQYF